This T cell receptor (beta chain) was profiled in a study of T cell changes during pregnancy in multiple sclerosis. This table comes from immunoSEQ multiplex PCR, and its TCRdb copy is limited to in-frame clones, with some not included. Found here are more than 50,000 clones, 80% to 90% of them singletons; the top ten hold around 2.5%. The sequences come from peripheral blood, collected in the first trimester of pregnancy. This receptor was obtained from a female donor with multiple sclerosis, enrolled in a pregnancy study.

The chain's CDR3 is CAIRVGTSGTDTQYF. The CDR3 DNA follows: TGTGCCATCCGCGTCGGTACTAGCGGGACAGATACGCAGTATTTT. The V and J genes are TRBV10-3 and TRBJ2-3; the match to TRBD2 covers 9 bases. This CDR3 comprises 15 residues. With 8 bases clipped from V and 3 bases from J, the junction kept 9 bases outside the gene matches. The germline CDR1 and CDR2 sequences are ENHRY and SYGVKD.